The entry that follows covers one T cell receptor (beta chain) sequence. J gave up 9 bases and V 5 bases, and 9 bases lay outside the gene matches. Germline CDR1 and CDR2: MGHRA and YSYEKL. CDR3 size: 17 residues. Only in-frame clones appear in the TCRdb table, and some are missing; sequencing was by immunoSEQ multiplex PCR. The repertoire holds millions of clones, with approximately 95% as singletons. The entry originates in a study of shared clonotypes between healthy human individuals. This chain connects TRBV4-1 to TRBJ2-2; 16 nucleotides agree with TRBD2. The receptor was derived from a young man in good health. Some clones in this sample may be carry-over from other donors' samples. Input material: naive CD4+ T cells from PBMCs. Subset: CD45RA+ positively selected. CDR3 DNA: TGCGCCAGCAGCGAGGGACTAGCGGGAGGGAGGCACCGGGAGCTGTTTTTT. This codes for CASSEGLAGGRHRELFF.